One sample yielded the 2 T cell receptor beta chains listed below, sequenced in a study of shared T cell receptors in the human thymus. Clones were sequenced by immunoSEQ multiplex PCR, and TCRdb holds only the in-frame ones, with some missing. There are approximately 730,000 clones in the sample; 80% to 90% occur only once, and more than 0.01% lies in the top ten. These data were likewise used in another study, on human thymus T cells.

The specimen was thymocytes. Receptors originate from a girl less than two years old with a congenital heart defect.

This clone appeared a single time. The chain combines TRBV4-3 with TRBJ2-5, with TRBD2 matching 9 bases. V dropped 3 bases and J dropped 5; count of bases not matched to a gene: 13. This CDR3 has 17 amino acids. Germline CDR1 and CDR2: LGHNA and YSLEER. The CDR3 DNA reads TGCGCCAGCAGCCACCAGTTGGGGCGGGGGGGCCTGGAGACCCAGTACTTC. Translating gives CASSHQLGRGGLETQYF.

This sequence joins TRBV7-2 and TRBJ2-5, with D tentatively TRBD1 (6 bases). Looked up from germline, CDR1 is SGHTA and CDR2 is FQGNSA. The CDR3 contains 14 residues. The ends were cut back, 7 bases at V and 5 bases at J, with 17 bases in the middle. The CDR3 here is CASIKATGLETQYF. The CDR3 bases are TGTGCCAGCATCAAAGCGACAGGTTTGGAGACCCAGTACTTC.